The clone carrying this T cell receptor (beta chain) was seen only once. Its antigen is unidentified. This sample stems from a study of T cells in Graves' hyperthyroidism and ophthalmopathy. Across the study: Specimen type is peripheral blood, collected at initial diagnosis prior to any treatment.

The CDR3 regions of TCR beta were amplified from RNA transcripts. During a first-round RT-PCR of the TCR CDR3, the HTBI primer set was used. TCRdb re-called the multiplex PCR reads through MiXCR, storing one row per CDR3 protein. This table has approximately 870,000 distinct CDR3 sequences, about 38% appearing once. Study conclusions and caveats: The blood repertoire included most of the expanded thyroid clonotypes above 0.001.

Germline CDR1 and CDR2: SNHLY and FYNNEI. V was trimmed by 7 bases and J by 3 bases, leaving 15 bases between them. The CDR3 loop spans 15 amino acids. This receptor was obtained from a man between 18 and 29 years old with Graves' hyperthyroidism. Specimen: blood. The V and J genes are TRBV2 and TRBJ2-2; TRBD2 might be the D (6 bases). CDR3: CASKRWEVDTGELFF. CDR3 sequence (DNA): TGTGCCAGCAAACGTTGGGAGGTGGACACCGGGGAGCTGTTTTTT. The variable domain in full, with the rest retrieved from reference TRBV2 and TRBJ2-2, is EPEVTQTPSHQVTQMGQEVILRCVPISNHLYFYWYRQILGQKVEFLVSFYNNEISEKSEIFDDQFSVERPDGSNFTLKIRSTKLEDSAMYFCASKRWEVDTGELFFGEGSRLTVL.